These 14 T cell receptor beta chains share one sample of origin, sequenced in a study of OX40 agonist ivuxolimab in advanced cancers. Library preparation employed the immunoSEQ multiplex PCR assay. The table comes from immuneACCESS by way of TCRdb, which keeps in-frame sequences with V and J called. Part of the clones is missing from these tables; in studies checked, under half for an unresolved V gene and the rest for unknown reasons. In this sample the table shows approximately 81,000 clones, approximately 90% of which occur a single time. Under 0.6% of the sample goes to the ten largest clones. This sample comprised CD4+ or CD8+ T cells sorted from blood, obtained in a trial of the OX40 agonist ivuxolimab. The receptors were sampled from an adult with an advanced solid tumor such as melanoma, head and neck, liver or kidney cancer.

This rearrangement joins TRBV6-1 to TRBJ1-2; a weak D match, TRBD1 (5 bases). The CDR3 covers 13 residues. V was shortened by 11 bases and J by 6 bases, with 19 bases between the two germline ends. Germline V gene sequence: CDR1 MNHNS, CDR2 SASEGT. CDR3 region: CASHFRVSHGYTF. Written as DNA, the CDR3 is TGTGCCTCTCACTTCAGGGTATCCCATGGCTACACCTTC.

This chain links TRBV5-1 with TRBJ2-3; no clear D. V gave up 0 bases and J gave up 4 bases, with 21 bases separating them. In germline, CDR1 is SGHRS, CDR2 YFSETQ. The CDR3 totals 18 residues. CDR3 in amino acids: CASSLAPLQLDGSDTQYF. In nucleotides, the CDR3 is TGCGCCAGCAGCTTGGCACCCTTACAACTTGACGGATCAGATACGCAGTATTTT.

The chain joins TRBV18 to TRBJ2-1; D gene uncertain. Trimming shortened V by 3 bases and J by 0 bases, and 3 bases separated the two germline ends. Germline assignment: CDR1 KGHSH and CDR2 LQKENI. This CDR3 has 13 amino acids. CDR3 coding DNA: TGTGCCAGCTCACCCTCCTCCTACAATGAGCAGTTCTTC. Translation: CASSPSSYNEQFF.

This chain joins TRBV6-5 and TRBJ2-2; D unresolved. CDR1 is MNHEY, CDR2 SVGAGI, per germline. This CDR3 is built from 13 residues. The V end was cut by 2 bases, the J end by 7 bases, with 8 bases between. The CDR3 DNA reads TGTGCCAGCAGTTACGAGGTGGGCGGGGAGCTGTTTTTT. It encodes CASSYEVGGELFF.

V and J are TRBV7-2 and TRBJ2-3; D possibly matches TRBD1 or TRBD2 (6 bases each). Trimming stripped 5 bases from V and 8 bases from J, with 14 bases between. This CDR3 comprises 13 residues. The germline CDR1 and CDR2 sequences are SGHTA and FQGNSA. CDR3 DNA: TGTGCCAGCAGCCCGAGGGGGGCCGGTACGCAGTATTTT. It codes for CASSPRGAGTQYF.

The rearrangement joins TRBV6-6 to TRBJ1-1; maybe TRBD1 (5 bases). V was cut by 4 bases and J by 1 base, with 16 bases left in between. Germline V gene sequence: CDR1 MNHNY, CDR2 SVGAGI (reference sequence). The CDR3 extends over 16 amino acids. The CDR3 region is CASSFAVGGGNTEAFF. The CDR3 bases are TGTGCCAGCAGTTTTGCAGTGGGGGGTGGGAACACTGAAGCTTTCTTT.

The gene calls are TRBV9 and TRBJ2-2; D not resolved. Trimming took 4 bases from V and 0 from J, leaving 7 bases between them. This CDR3 comprises 14 residues. Germline values: CDR1 SGDLS, CDR2 YYNGEE. The CDR3 nucleotides read TGTGCCAGCAGCCCGACAACGAACACCGGGGAGCTGTTTTTT. Encoded protein: CASSPTTNTGELFF.

The chain joins TRBV19 to TRBJ1-2; 10 bases line up with TRBD1. The CDR3 extends over 16 amino acids. CDR1 is LNHDA and CDR2 is SQIVND in the germline V gene (reference sequence). Germline trimming cut 6 bases from V and 4 bases from J; bases unmatched to any gene: 11. This CDR3 is CASSATWTGGFYGYTF. The DNA of the CDR3 is TGTGCCAGTAGCGCCACATGGACAGGGGGATTCTATGGCTACACCTTC. Complete variable domain (other parts from reference TRBV19 and TRBJ1-2): DGGITQSPKYLFRKEGQNVTLSCEQNLNHDAMYWYRQDPGQGLRLIYYSQIVNDFQKGDIAEGYSVSREKKESFPLTVTSAQKNPTAFYLCASSATWTGGFYGYTFGSGTRLTVV.

The CDR3 nucleotides are TGTGCCAGCACCGGGGCAGGACCCTATGGCTACACCTTC. Translating it yields CASTGAGPYGYTF. The V gene is TRBV28, the J gene TRBJ1-2; maybe TRBD1 (5 bases). CDR3 length equals 13 residues. Germline CDR1 and CDR2: MDHEN and SYDVKM. V was cut by 7 bases and J by 4 bases, with 13 bases left in between.

The genes are TRBV5-1 and TRBJ1-1; D possibly corresponds to TRBD1 (5 bases). V dropped 2 bases and J dropped 1 base, with 9 bases sitting between them. CDR3 length equals 14 residues. Per the germline V gene, CDR1 is SGHRS and CDR2 is YFSETQ. The CDR3 DNA follows: TGCGCCAGCAGCTTAGGGACGGCGAACACTGAAGCTTTCTTT. It codes for CASSLGTANTEAFF.

The chain uses TRBV7-9 and TRBJ2-7; 9 bases are shared with TRBD1. CDR1 and CDR2 (germline): SEHNR, FQNEAQ (reference sequence). With 5 bases clipped from V and 3 bases from J, the junction kept 5 bases outside the gene matches. The CDR3 contains 14 residues. In DNA form, the CDR3 reads TGTGCCAGCAGCCCACCGGGACAGGGCTACGAGCAGTACTTC. Its translation: CASSPPGQGYEQYF.

This clone was seen a handful of times. This chain connects TRBV18 to TRBJ2-7; TRBD2 aligns across 7 bases. Germline V gene lookup returns CDR1 KGHSH and CDR2 LQKENI. This CDR3 spans 17 amino acids. J lost 2 bases, V lost 0 bases, and 10 bases had no gene match. CDR3: CASSPPGRGRNTYEQYF. In nucleotides, the CDR3 is TGTGCCAGCTCACCACCGGGGAGGGGACGGAATACCTACGAGCAGTACTTC.

This chain connects TRBV6-1 to TRBJ2-1; 8 bases line up with TRBD1. This CDR3 spans 15 amino acids. Germline V gene sequence: CDR1 MNHNS, CDR2 SASEGT. J gave up 1 base and V 5 bases, and 4 bases lay outside the gene matches. The CDR3 spells CASSSQGASYNEQFF. CDR3 sequence (DNA): TGTGCCAGCAGTAGTCAGGGGGCGTCCTACAATGAGCAGTTCTTC.

V usage is TRBV7-2 and J usage is TRBJ1-5; the D gene is possibly TRBD1 (6 bases). Germline V gene lookup returns CDR1 SGHTA and CDR2 FQGNSA. The CDR3 is 13 amino acids. V dropped 6 bases and J dropped 3 bases, with 9 bases sitting between them. The CDR3 is CASRDSHNQPQHF. CDR3 in DNA: TGTGCCAGCAGGGACAGTCACAATCAGCCCCAGCATTTT.